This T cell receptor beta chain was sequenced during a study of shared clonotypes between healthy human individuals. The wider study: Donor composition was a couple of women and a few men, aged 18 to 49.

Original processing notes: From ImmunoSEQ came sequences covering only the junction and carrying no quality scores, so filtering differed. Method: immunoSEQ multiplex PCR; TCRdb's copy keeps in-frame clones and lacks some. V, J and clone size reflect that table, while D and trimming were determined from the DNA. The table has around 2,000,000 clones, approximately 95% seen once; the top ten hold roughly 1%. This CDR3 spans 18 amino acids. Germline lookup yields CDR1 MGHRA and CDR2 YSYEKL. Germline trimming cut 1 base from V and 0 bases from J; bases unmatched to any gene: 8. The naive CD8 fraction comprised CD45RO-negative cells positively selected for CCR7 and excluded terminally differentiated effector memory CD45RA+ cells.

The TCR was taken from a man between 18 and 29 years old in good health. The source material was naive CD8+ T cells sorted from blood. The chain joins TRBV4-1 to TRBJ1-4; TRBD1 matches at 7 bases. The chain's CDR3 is CASSQVPGQRSTNEKLFF. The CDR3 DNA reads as TGCGCCAGCAGCCAAGTCCCGGGACAGCGATCAACTAATGAAAAACTGTTTTTT.